This entry features one T cell receptor (beta chain) sequence. The CDR3 spans 15 residues. The germline V and J ends were trimmed by 7 bases and 3 bases, with 16 bases remaining between them. Germline CDR1 LNHDA, CDR2 SQIVND (reference sequence). As the template, RNA transcripts were used to amplify TCR beta CDR3 regions. RT-PCR was first run with HTBI primers, then multiplex PCR in a second round. TCRdb reprocessed the multiplex PCR reads via MiXCR and lists one record per CDR3 protein. This table has approximately 700,000 distinct CDR3 sequences, roughly 40% appearing once. This record comes from a study of Graves' ophthalmopathy and Graves' hyperthyroidism.

The V call is TRBV19, the J call TRBJ1-3; D ambiguous. The sequence derives from an adult man with Graves' ophthalmopathy. The sample comprised peripheral blood. The CDR3: CASKPQRPYGNTIYF. In DNA form, the CDR3 reads TGTGCCAGTAAACCCCAGCGGCCGTATGGAAACACCATATATTTT. The complete variable domain, with remaining parts taken from reference TRBV19 and TRBJ1-3, reads DGGITQSPKYLFRKEGQNVTLSCEQNLNHDAMYWYRQDPGQGLRLIYYSQIVNDFQKGDIAEGYSVSREKKESFPLTVTSAQKNPTAFYLCASKPQRPYGNTIYFGEGSWLTVV.